Sequencing of this T cell receptor beta chain was carried out in a study of cytomegalovirus exposure and HLA in healthy donors. Overall study results and limits: Many donors shared some public TCRs, even though most TCR sequences were rare.

Concerning this clone: Its antigen is as yet unknown.

Germline-derived CDR1 and CDR2 are PRHDT and FYEKMQ (reference sequence). This CDR3 has 18 amino acids. Germline trimming cut 2 bases from V and 2 bases from J; bases unmatched to any gene: 12. The PCR made use of 60 Vbeta and 13 Jbeta primers. The repertoire was sequenced with immunoSEQ multiplex PCR; TCRdb's copy has only in-frame clones and lacks some. The sample comprises under 200,000 clones, around 78% of which are singletons, and roughly 2.1% rests with the top ten. This receptor was identified in a woman younger than 45 in good health and CMV-seropositive. What was sequenced was PBMCs. The chain couples TRBV13 to TRBJ2-5; 9 positions agree with TRBD1. The DNA of the CDR3 is TGTGCCAGCAGCTTAAGTTTTTGGGGACAGGGAGGTCAAGAGACCCAGTACTTC. Its protein is CASSLSFWGQGGQETQYF.